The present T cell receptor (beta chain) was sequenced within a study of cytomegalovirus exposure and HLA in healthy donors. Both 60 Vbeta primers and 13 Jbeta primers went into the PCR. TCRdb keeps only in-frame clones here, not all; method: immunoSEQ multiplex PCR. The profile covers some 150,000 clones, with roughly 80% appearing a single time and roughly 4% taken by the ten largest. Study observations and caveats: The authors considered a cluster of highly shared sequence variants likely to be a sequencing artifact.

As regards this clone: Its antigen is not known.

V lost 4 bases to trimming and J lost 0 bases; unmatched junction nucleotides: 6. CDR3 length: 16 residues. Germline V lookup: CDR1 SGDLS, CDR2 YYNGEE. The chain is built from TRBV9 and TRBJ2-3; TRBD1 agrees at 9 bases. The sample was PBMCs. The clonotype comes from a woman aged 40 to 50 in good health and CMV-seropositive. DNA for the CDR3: TGTGCCAGCAGCTTCCGACAGGGGGGGAGCACAGATACGCAGTATTTT. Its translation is CASSFRQGGSTDTQYF.